The 18 T cell receptor beta chains presented below share a single source sample, sequenced in a study of Graves' ophthalmopathy and Graves' hyperthyroidism. As the template, RNA transcripts were used to amplify TCR beta CDR3 regions. Second-round multiplex PCR came after first-round RT-PCR with HTBI primers. TCRdb called the multiplex PCR reads again in MiXCR, with one record for every CDR3 protein. The table includes 150,000 to 200,000 distinct CDR3 sequences, around 40% detected once. Sequencing was done on a sample of peripheral blood. The receptors were sampled from a man younger than 45 with Graves' ophthalmopathy.

This clonotype was recorded many times. The gene calls are TRBV27 and TRBJ2-5, with 9 bases aligning to TRBD2. The length of the CDR3 is 15 residues. V dropped 3 bases and J dropped 6; count of bases not matched to a gene: 8. The V gene's germline CDR1 is MNHEY and CDR2 SMNVEV (reference sequence). CDR3 sequence reads: CASSLDSGSWKTQYF. The CDR3 nucleotides are TGTGCCAGCAGTTTGGATAGCGGGAGTTGGAAGACCCAGTACTTC.

This clonotype was counted once. A much larger clone sits a single nucleotide away, making a read error possible. The V gene is TRBV18, the J gene TRBJ1-6, with a possible D match to TRBD1 (5 bases). This CDR3 is 16 amino acids long. Germline lookup yields CDR1 KGHSH and CDR2 LQKENI. CDR3 region: CASSPFQGGYNSPLRF. CDR3 DNA: TGTGCCAGCTCACCATTTCAGGGTGGATATAATTCACCCCTCCGCTTT.

This clonotype showed up just a few times. This chain connects TRBV6-5 to TRBJ2-7; 11 nucleotides match TRBD2. CDR3 length: 15 amino acids. Germline V lookup: CDR1 MNHEY, CDR2 SVGAGI. The trim removed 4 bases at V and 1 base at J, leaving 3 bases unmatched. The CDR3 region is CASSLAGGLSYEQYF. CDR3 sequence (DNA): TGTGCCAGCAGTTTAGCGGGAGGGCTGTCCTACGAGCAGTACTTC.

This clonotype was recorded many times. The genes are TRBV12-3 or TRBV12-4 and TRBJ2-7; a weak D match, TRBD1 (6 bases). The CDR3 has 15 residues. V dropped 6 bases and J dropped 3 bases, with 18 bases sitting between them. The chain's CDR3 is CASSVGTNIFYEQYF. In nucleotides, the CDR3 is TGTGCCAGCAGCGTTGGGACAAACATTTTCTACGAGCAGTACTTC.

The rearrangement joins TRBV10-3 to TRBJ2-5; 11 bases are shared with TRBD2. The CDR3 is made up of 15 amino acids. Per the germline V gene, CDR1 is ENHRY and CDR2 is SYGVKD. J gave up 3 bases and V 4 bases, and 4 bases lay outside the gene matches. The CDR3: CAISAGSGREETQYF. Written as DNA, the CDR3 is TGTGCCATCAGTGCTGGTAGCGGGAGGGAAGAGACCCAGTACTTC.

The chain combines TRBV6-1 with TRBJ1-2, with D unclear. Trimming removed 6 bases at V and 1 base at J, with 9 bases between. CDR1 is MNHNS, CDR2 SASEGT, per germline. The CDR3 is 13 amino acids. The chain's CDR3 is CASRVTDNYGYTF. The CDR3 DNA reads as TGTGCCAGCAGGGTGACCGATAACTATGGCTACACCTTC.

This clonotype came up a few times. The V and J genes are TRBV6-2 or TRBV6-3 and TRBJ2-7; D uncertain. The CDR3 length is 16 residues. Germline CDR1 and CDR2: MNHEY and SVGEGT. V gave up 2 bases and J gave up 3 bases, with 17 bases separating them. CDR3 residues: CASSYVAVRANYEQYF. The CDR3 bases are TGTGCCAGCAGTTACGTGGCTGTAAGAGCGAACTACGAGCAGTACTTC.

This clonotype has just a few counts. The CDR3 DNA sequence: TGTGCCAGCAGTCCGGGGGCAACGATCCAAGAGACCCAGTACTTC. This codes for CASSPGATIQETQYF. J is TRBJ2-5 and V is TRBV7-2; the D call may be TRBD1 or TRBD2 (6 bases each). The germline gives CDR1 SGHTA, CDR2 FQGNSA. This CDR3 comprises 15 residues. V was shortened by 6 bases and J by 1 base, with 15 bases between the two germline ends.

The chain has TRBV5-1 and TRBJ2-7; unclear D gene. The CDR3 consists of 14 residues. The germline V gene has CDR1 SGHRS and CDR2 YFSETQ. Deletions cut 0 bases from V and 2 bases from J, with 9 bases between. The CDR3 sequence: CASSLERATYEQYF. The CDR3 bases are TGCGCCAGCAGCTTGGAACGCGCAACCTACGAGCAGTACTTC.

In this sample, this clonotype turned up many times. This rearrangement joins TRBV20-1 to TRBJ2-7, with D possibly matching TRBD2 (5 bases). V lost 1 base to trimming and J lost 6 bases, with 13 bases between them. The CDR3 contains 13 residues. Looked up from germline, CDR1 is DFQATT and CDR2 is SNEGSKA (reference sequence). The CDR3 protein is CSARVWTSGEQYF. Here the CDR3 DNA reads TGCAGTGCTAGAGTGTGGACTTCTGGCGAGCAGTACTTC.

The chain is built from TRBV29-1 and TRBJ1-2; D not certain. Looked up from germline, CDR1 is SQVTM and CDR2 is ANQGSEA. CDR3 length equals 17 residues. Between the trimmed V and J ends, which lost 6 bases and 2 bases, there was a span of 25 bases. The CDR3 is CSVGTEGSRGENYGYTF. The CDR3 DNA is TGCAGCGTCGGAACCGAGGGAAGTCGGGGAGAGAACTATGGCTACACCTTC.

This clonotype has at least ten counts. The rearrangement joins TRBV6-2 or TRBV6-3 to TRBJ1-2, with D possibly matching TRBD1 (5 bases). Germline V gene data show CDR1 as MNHEY and CDR2 as SVGEGT. The V and J ends lost 6 bases and 4 bases respectively, with 15 bases between them. This CDR3 region has 14 residues. CDR3 in amino acids: CASRSTGAVYGYTF. Written as DNA, the CDR3 is TGTGCCAGCAGGTCCACCGGGGCTGTCTATGGCTACACCTTC.

This clonotype was recorded at least ten times. The chain uses TRBV29-1 and TRBJ1-1, with 7 positions matching TRBD1. Germline V gene lookup returns CDR1 SQVTM and CDR2 ANQGSEA. After removal of 5 bases from V and 5 bases from J, the junction contained 8 bases not matched to a gene. The CDR3 contains 13 residues. CDR3 loop: CSVTTGDGTEAFF. DNA for the CDR3: TGCAGCGTTACCACAGGGGATGGAACTGAAGCTTTCTTT. The full variable domain, with the rest looked up from reference TRBV29-1 and TRBJ1-1, is SAVISQKPSRDICQRGTSLTIQCQVDSQVTMMFWYRQQPGQSLTLIATANQGSEATYESGFVIDKFPISRPNLTFSTLTVSNMSPEDSSIYLCSVTTGDGTEAFFGQGTRLTVV.

This clonotype occurred many times. The rearrangement joins TRBV20-1 to TRBJ1-1, with a tentative D call TRBD1 (6 bases). CDR1 is DFQATT and CDR2 is SNEGSKA in the germline V gene (reference sequence). This CDR3 has 14 residues. V was shortened by 2 bases and J by 1 base, with 11 bases between the two germline ends. CDR3 in DNA: TGCAGTGCTAGAAGAGAGGGGGGGAACACTGAAGCTTTCTTT. Amino acids: CSARREGGNTEAFF.

The CDR3 loop is CASSVAPREGQETQYF. The CDR3 DNA reads as TGTGCCAGCAGCGTAGCCCCTCGGGAGGGCCAAGAGACCCAGTACTTC. The chain links TRBV28 to TRBJ2-5; TRBD2 matches 8 bases. V shed 6 bases and J 1 base; nucleotides not matched to a gene: 10. The CDR3 sequence is 16 residues long. Germline V lookup: CDR1 MDHEN, CDR2 SYDVKM.

This clonotype was counted between two and nine times. The CDR3 nucleotides read TGTGCCAGCAGCTTGGCCACCTTTACTAGCGACCGACAAGAGACCCAGTACTTC. This gives the protein CASSLATFTSDRQETQYF. The chain has TRBV5-4 and TRBJ2-5; the match to TRBD2 covers 7 bases. Trimming took 0 bases from V and 2 from J; bases not matched to a gene: 13. This CDR3 is 18 amino acids long. Germline V gene data show CDR1 as SGHNT and CDR2 as YYREEE (reference sequence).

This clonotype was seen at least ten times. This chain links TRBV6-1 with TRBJ1-2; D call uncertain. The CDR3 has 16 residues. The V gene lost 7 bases and the J gene lost 0 bases, with 18 bases spanning the gap. The germline V gene has CDR1 MNHNS and CDR2 SASEGT. CDR3 bases: TGTGCCAGCACCCTTAATCCCTACAGCGCTAACTATGGCTACACCTTC. Amino acids: CASTLNPYSANYGYTF.

This clonotype was counted ten times or more. This rearrangement joins TRBV11-2 to TRBJ1-5; D not certain. The germline V gene encodes CDR1 SGHAT and CDR2 FQNNGV. Between the trimmed V and J ends, which lost 2 bases and 8 bases, there was a span of 10 bases. This CDR3 is 13 amino acids long. The CDR3 loop reads CASSLYSGKPQHF. In DNA, the CDR3 is TGTGCCAGCAGCTTATATTCGGGGAAGCCCCAGCATTTT.